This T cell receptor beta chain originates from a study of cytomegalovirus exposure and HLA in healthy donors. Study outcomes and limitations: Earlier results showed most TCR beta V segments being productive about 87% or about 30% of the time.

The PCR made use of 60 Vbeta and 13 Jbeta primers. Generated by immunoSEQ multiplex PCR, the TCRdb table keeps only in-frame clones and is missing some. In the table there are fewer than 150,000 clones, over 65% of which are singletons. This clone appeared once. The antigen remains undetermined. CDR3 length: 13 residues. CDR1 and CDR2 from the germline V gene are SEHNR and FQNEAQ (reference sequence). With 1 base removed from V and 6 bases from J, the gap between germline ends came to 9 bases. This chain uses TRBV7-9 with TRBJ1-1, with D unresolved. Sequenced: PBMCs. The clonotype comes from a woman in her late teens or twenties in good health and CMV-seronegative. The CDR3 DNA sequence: TGTGCCAGCAGCTTAGTTTCCGTGTCTGAAGCTTTCTTT. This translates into CASSLVSVSEAFF.